Given below is one T cell receptor (beta chain) in context. V trimming: 4 bases; J trimming: 1 base; junction bases outside the gene matches: 3. This CDR3 spans 14 amino acids. Germline V gene sequence: CDR1 SGHRS, CDR2 YFSETQ. The sample originates from a study of T cell responses to AZD1222 COVID-19 vaccine. Study-level information: Second-dose schedules of about 4 or about 12 weeks were combined.

Profiled with immunoSEQ multiplex PCR; TCRdb holds only in-frame clones, not every one. The sample yields roughly 130,000 clones, 88% seen once. The clonotype originates from an adult in good health. This chain joins TRBV5-1 and TRBJ1-1; 8 nucleotides match TRBD1. The sample here was peripheral blood, taken on day 0 of AZD1222 vaccination. The CDR3 region has the DNA TGCGCCAGCAGCGCGGACAGGGAGAACACTGAAGCTTTCTTT. Protein product: CASSADRENTEAFF.